The 22 T cell receptor beta chains below all came from one sample that was sequenced in a study of radiation and T cells in renal cell carcinoma. Time point described: blood 2 weeks post-SBRT. Treatment defined: 15 Gy SBRT to primary tumor, nephrectomy 4 weeks later. The data were produced by immunoSEQ multiplex PCR, yet TCRdb's version contains in-frame clones alone and is incomplete. The repertoire holds about 150,000 clones, with roughly 89% as singletons. The source was blood, collected from a patient whose treatment included radiotherapy and nephrectomy. The source is a woman aged 50 to 60 with renal cell carcinoma.

The rearrangement links TRBV28 to TRBJ1-5; the D is unclear. This CDR3 comprises 13 residues. From germline, CDR1 is MDHEN and CDR2 SYDVKM. V lost 6 bases and J 0 bases, leaving 6 bases between the germline ends. Here the CDR3 reads CASRRDSNQPQHF. CDR3 in DNA: TGTGCCAGCAGGAGGGATAGCAATCAGCCCCAGCATTTT.

The CDR3 reads CASSPGTGRRNEQFF. In DNA form, the CDR3 reads TGTGCCAGCAGCCCAGGGACAGGGAGGCGCAATGAGCAGTTCTTC. The rearrangement joins TRBV11-1 to TRBJ2-1, with 9 positions matching TRBD1. There are 15 residues in the CDR3. V trimming: 5 bases; J trimming: 6 bases; junction bases outside the gene matches: 8. From germline, CDR1 is SGHAT and CDR2 FQDESV (reference sequence).

In this sample, this clone turned up a few times. J is TRBJ2-1 and V is TRBV6-4, with TRBD2 matching 10 bases. The V gene end was trimmed by 5 bases and the J gene end by 4 bases; junction bases not matched to a gene: 5. CDR1 MRHNA and CDR2 SNTAGT come from the germline V gene. CDR3 length equals 15 residues. CDR3 protein: CASSSERGGYNEQFF. DNA of the CDR3: TGTGCCAGCAGTTCTGAGCGGGGGGGGTACAATGAGCAGTTCTTC.

This clone was recorded a few times. The V and J genes are TRBV7-9 and TRBJ1-6; TRBD1 matches 7 bases. The CDR3 loop spans 15 amino acids. With V trimmed by 4 bases and J by 7 bases, 7 bases remained unmatched. Germline V gene lookup returns CDR1 SEHNR and CDR2 FQNEAQ (reference sequence). The CDR3: CASSSRQGVNSPLHF. The CDR3 DNA is TGTGCCAGCAGCTCGCGACAGGGTGTAAATTCACCCCTCCACTTT.

The CDR3 nucleotides read TGTGCCAGCAGCCGGGGAGGCAGGGGTAGTGGACAGCCCCAGCATTTT. This encodes CASSRGGRGSGQPQHF. The rearrangement links TRBV11-2 to TRBJ1-5; possibly TRBD1 for D (6 bases). Germline V gives CDR1 SGHAT, CDR2 FQNNGV. V was clipped by 5 bases and J by 7 bases, with 21 bases between them. The CDR3 sequence is 16 residues long.

This clone showed up just a few times. The chain recombines TRBV6-5 with TRBJ2-7; no clear D gene. Germline CDR1 and CDR2: MNHEY and SVGAGI. Deletions cut 6 bases from V and 2 bases from J, with 14 bases between. CDR3 length: 14 amino acids. The CDR3 is CASRVTAGPYEQYF. The CDR3 coding sequence is TGTGCCAGCAGGGTAACCGCCGGGCCCTACGAGCAGTACTTC.

This rearrangement joins TRBV19 to TRBJ1-5, with TRBD1 matching over 8 bases. V shed 5 bases, J shed 7 bases, and the junction held 7 bases outside the gene matches. Germline CDR1 is LNHDA and CDR2 is SQIVND (reference sequence). The CDR3 has 14 amino acids. The CDR3 sequence is CASSGDRGGQPQHF. The CDR3 DNA is TGTGCCAGTAGTGGTGACAGGGGTGGACAGCCCCAGCATTTT.

The chain employs TRBV7-8 and TRBJ1-5, with no clear D. The V and J ends lost 5 bases and 3 bases respectively, with 14 bases between them. In germline, CDR1 is SGHVS, CDR2 FQNEAQ. This CDR3 contains 15 residues. The CDR3 nucleotides are TGTGCCAGCAGCCCCGCCGACGGATTCAATCAGCCCCAGCATTTT. Encoded protein: CASSPADGFNQPQHF. Full variable domain (missing parts from reference TRBV7-8 and TRBJ1-5): GAGVSQSPRYKVAKRGQDVALRCDPISGHVSLFWYQQALGQGPEFLTYFQNEAQLDKSGLPSDRFFAERPEGSVSTLKIQRTQQEDSAVYLCASSPADGFNQPQHFGDGTRLSIL.

The gene calls are TRBV10-3 and TRBJ2-1, with 8 bases fitting TRBD1. The CDR3 extends over 14 amino acids. Trimming at V came to 8 bases and at J to 4 bases, leaving 7 bases not matched to a gene. CDR1 is ENHRY and CDR2 is SYGVKD in the germline V gene. The CDR3 DNA is TGTGCCATCGCCCCCGGGACAGGTTACAATGAGCAGTTCTTC. Amino acids: CAIAPGTGYNEQFF.

The CDR3 reads CASSLRTANTGELFF. The CDR3 DNA reads TGTGCCAGCAGCCTTAGGACGGCGAACACCGGGGAGCTGTTTTTT. The chain employs TRBV11-2 and TRBJ2-2; D is uncertain. The CDR3 totals 15 residues. V was shortened by 5 bases and J by 0 bases, with 10 bases between the two germline ends. In germline, CDR1 is SGHAT, CDR2 FQNNGV. Full variable domain (outside the CDR3, taken from reference TRBV11-2 and TRBJ2-2): EAGVAQSPRYKIIEKRQSVAFWCNPISGHATLYWYQQILGQGPKLLIQFQNNGVVDDSQLPKDRFSAERLKGVDSTLKIQPAKLEDSAVYLCASSLRTANTGELFFGEGSRLTVL.

The chain uses TRBV21-1 and TRBJ1-5. TRBV21-1 is labeled a pseudogene. The CDR3 has 16 residues. CDR3 sequence: CASSKGKGSPNQPQHF. The CDR3 DNA reads as TGTGCCAGCAGCAAAGGGAAAGGGAGTCCCAATCAGCCCCAGCATTTT.

This clone was counted a single time. V usage is TRBV7-2 and J usage is TRBJ2-3; D uncertain. Trimming took off 1 base at V and 2 bases at J, with 10 bases between the two ends. The CDR3 contains 15 residues. CDR1 and CDR2 from the germline V gene are SGHTA and FQGNSA. The CDR3 reads CASSLVGGITDTQYF. CDR3 DNA: TGTGCCAGCAGCTTAGTTGGCGGTATCACAGATACGCAGTATTTT.

The chain has TRBV11-1 and TRBJ2-5; possibly TRBD2 for D (6 bases). The CDR3 length is 12 residues. CDR1 and CDR2 (germline): SGHAT, FQDESV (reference sequence). Trimming cost V 5 bases and J 10 bases, with 14 bases left between them. The CDR3 region is CASSLIGGFQYF. In DNA, the CDR3 is TGTGCCAGCAGCCTGATCGGAGGGTTCCAGTACTTC.

This chain connects TRBV6-5 to TRBJ2-7; TRBD1 or TRBD2 may be the D gene (5 bases each). The CDR3 runs to 14 residues. The germline gives CDR1 MNHEY, CDR2 SVGAGI. Trimming stripped 4 bases from V and 6 bases from J, with 16 bases between. The CDR3 nucleotides are TGTGCCAGCAGTTCGCCGGGGCCGAGGGCCGAGCAGTACTTC. Amino acids: CASSSPGPRAEQYF.

This chain uses TRBV6-4 with TRBJ2-5; D not certain. CDR3 size: 15 residues. Germline V lookup: CDR1 MRHNA, CDR2 SNTAGT. V dropped 2 bases and J dropped 0 bases, with 10 bases sitting between them. CDR3 sequence reads: CASSDRPPYQETQYF. Written as DNA, the CDR3 is TGTGCCAGCAGTGACCGGCCACCGTACCAAGAGACCCAGTACTTC.

J is TRBJ1-2 and V is TRBV19; D is perhaps TRBD1 (5 bases). Germline V CDR1 and CDR2: LNHDA, SQIVND (reference sequence). Trimming removed 2 bases at V and 5 bases at J, with 12 bases between. The CDR3 extends over 14 amino acids. CDR3 protein: CASSIKGRGYGYTF. CDR3 sequence (DNA): TGTGCCAGTAGTATAAAGGGGCGAGGGTATGGCTACACCTTC.

The J gene is TRBJ1-2, the V gene TRBV5-1, with unresolved D. V lost 0 bases to trimming and J lost 4 bases, with 10 bases between them. The germline V gene has CDR1 SGHRS and CDR2 YFSETQ. This CDR3 has 14 residues. The CDR3 region is CASSLGDSSYGYTF. The CDR3 nucleotides read TGCGCCAGCAGCTTGGGAGACTCGAGCTATGGCTACACCTTC.

V usage is TRBV29-1 and J usage is TRBJ1-1, with a weak D call TRBD1 (5 bases). This CDR3 is built from 14 residues. Per germline, CDR1 SQVTM and CDR2 ANQGSEA. Trimming took 5 bases from V and 5 from J, leaving 18 bases between them. CDR3 in DNA: TGCAGCGTTAATCAGGGCGGGAAAGATACTGAAGCTTTCTTT. Translation gives CSVNQGGKDTEAFF.

This clone was recorded only once. As DNA, the CDR3 is TGTGCCAGCAGTTACGGGGATACGCAGTATTTT. The encoded protein is CASSYGDTQYF. This chain connects TRBV6-5 to TRBJ2-3; D not resolved. This CDR3 contains 11 residues. Deletions cut 2 bases from V and 6 bases from J, with 3 bases between. Germline CDR1 reads MNHEY; CDR2 reads SVGAGI.

The chain employs TRBV19 and TRBJ2-1; the match to TRBD1 covers 8 bases. CDR3 length: 15 amino acids. Germline V gives CDR1 LNHDA, CDR2 SQIVND (reference sequence). V dropped 7 bases and J dropped 2; count of bases not matched to a gene: 7. The CDR3 DNA is TGTGCCAGTACGCCGGAGACAGGGGCCTACAATGAGCAGTTCTTC. This encodes CASTPETGAYNEQFF.

With regard to this clone: Relative to the germline gene, one junction end is altered; a read error may explain this. The chain uses TRBV7-7 and TRBJ2-7; possibly TRBD1 or TRBD2 for D (6 bases each). There are 14 residues in the CDR3. Germline assignment: CDR1 SSHAT and CDR2 FNYEAQ (reference sequence). The CDR3 reads CASSPLRGVDEQYF. The CDR3 coding sequence is TGTGCTAGCAGCCCCCTAAGGGGGGTCGACGAGCAGTACTTC.

The chain is built from TRBV29-1 and TRBJ2-7; either TRBD1 or TRBD2 may fit D (5 bases each). Trimming left V 7 bases short and J 3 bases short, with 10 bases between. CDR1 and CDR2 from the germline V gene are SQVTM and ANQGSEA. The CDR3 runs to 11 residues. CDR3 in amino acids: CSAGGGYEQYF. The CDR3 DNA sequence: TGCAGCGCTGGGGGTGGCTACGAGCAGTACTTC.